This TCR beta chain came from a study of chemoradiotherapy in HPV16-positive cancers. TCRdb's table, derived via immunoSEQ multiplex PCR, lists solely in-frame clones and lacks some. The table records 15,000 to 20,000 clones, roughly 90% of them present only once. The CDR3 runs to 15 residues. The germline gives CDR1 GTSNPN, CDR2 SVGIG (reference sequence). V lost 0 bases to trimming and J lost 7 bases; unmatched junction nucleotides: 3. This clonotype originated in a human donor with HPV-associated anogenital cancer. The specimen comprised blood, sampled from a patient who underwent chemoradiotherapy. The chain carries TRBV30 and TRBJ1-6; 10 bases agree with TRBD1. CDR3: CAWSVRTGGNSPLHF. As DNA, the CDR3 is TGTGCCTGGAGTGTAAGGACAGGGGGGAATTCACCCCTCCACTTT. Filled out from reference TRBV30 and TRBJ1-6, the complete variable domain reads SQTIHQWPATLVQPVGSPLSLECTVEGTSNPNLYWYRQAAGRGLQLLFYSVGIGQISSEVPQNLSASRPQDRQFILSSKKLLLSDSGFYLCAWSVRTGGNSPLHFGNGTRLTVT.